These 9 T cell receptor beta chains share one sample of origin, sequenced in a study of T cells after yellow fever vaccination. TCRdb re-derived calls from the 5' RACE reads in MiXCR, one entry per CDR3 protein. The table includes 300,000 to 400,000 distinct CDR3 sequences, 7.5% to 9% detected once. The input for sequencing was PBMCs, taken on the day of the first yellow fever vaccination. The receptors come from a man younger than 35 who received the YFV17D yellow fever vaccine.

This clonotype was seen more than once but under ten times. The V call is TRBV11-2, the J call TRBJ2-3; 7 bases align to TRBD2. From germline, CDR1 is SGHAT and CDR2 FQNNGV. With 5 bases clipped from V and 0 bases from J, the junction kept 8 bases outside the gene matches. CDR3 size: 16 residues. The CDR3 sequence: CASSTTRGDSTDTQYF. CDR3 sequence (DNA): TGTGCCAGCAGCACCACCCGGGGGGATAGCACAGATACGCAGTATTTT.

There are a few counts of this clonotype. The chain employs TRBV6-2 or TRBV6-3 and TRBJ2-1, with D possibly being TRBD1 or TRBD2 (6 bases each). The CDR3 has 15 amino acids. Germline V gives CDR1 MNHEY, CDR2 SVGEGT. V lost 10 bases and J lost 4, with 20 bases in between. DNA of the CDR3: TGTGCCACCTCCTCCGGGGGCCTCACGTACAATGAGCAGTTCTTC. This gives the protein CATSSGGLTYNEQFF.

This clonotype came up a few times. CDR3 residues: CASSQQENEKLFF. CDR3 sequence (DNA): TGCGCCAGCAGCCAACAGGAAAATGAAAAACTGTTTTTT. This chain joins TRBV5-1 and TRBJ1-4, with D tentatively TRBD1 (5 bases). V was clipped by 4 bases and J by 5 bases, with 9 bases between them. The CDR3 runs 13 residues. In germline, CDR1 is SGHRS, CDR2 YFSETQ.

The chain links TRBV13 to TRBJ2-3; the match to TRBD2 covers 11 bases. V was clipped by 5 bases and J by 6 bases; unmatched bases: 10. The CDR3 is 16 residues long. Looked up from germline, CDR1 is PRHDT and CDR2 is FYEKMQ (reference sequence). CDR3 DNA sequence: TGTGCCAGCAGCCTTCCTCTAGCGGGGGGCGGGGATACGCAGTATTTT. Amino acids: CASSLPLAGGGDTQYF.

This clonotype came up a few times. This sequence joins TRBV14 and TRBJ2-1; possibly TRBD1 for D (6 bases). V dropped 0 bases and J dropped 8 bases, with 11 bases sitting between them. This CDR3 spans 14 amino acids. The germline V gene encodes CDR1 SGHDN and CDR2 FVKESK. The CDR3 bases are TGTGCCAGCAGCCAAGAAAACAGGGCCTATGAGCAGTTCTTC. Translation gives CASSQENRAYEQFF.

V and J are TRBV29-1 and TRBJ2-4; D is uncertain. Germline CDR1 SQVTM, CDR2 ANQGSEA. The CDR3 is made up of 12 amino acids. In nucleotides, the CDR3 is TGCAGAACGGCCCTAGCCAAAAACATTCAGTACTTC. Translated: CRTALAKNIQYF.

This chain joins TRBV7-9 and TRBJ1-1, with D uncertain. Trimming took off 2 bases at V and 5 bases at J, with 12 bases between the two ends. There are 14 residues in the CDR3. CDR1 and CDR2 (germline): SEHNR, FQNEAQ (reference sequence). The DNA for the CDR3 is TGTGCCAGCAGCTTATCAGGCTTTTTTACTGAAGCTTTCTTT. It specifies CASSLSGFFTEAFF. Using reference TRBV7-9 and TRBJ1-1 for the parts outside the CDR3, the full variable domain is DTGVSQNPRHKITKRGQNVTFRCDPISEHNRLYWYRQTLGQGPEFLTYFQNEAQLEKSRLLSDRFSAERPKGSFSTLEIQRTEQGDSAMYLCASSLSGFFTEAFFGQGTRLTVV.

This clonotype came up a few times. The chain carries TRBV5-1 and TRBJ2-1; tentative D call: TRBD2 (7 bases). The germline gives CDR1 SGHRS, CDR2 YFSETQ. The CDR3 has 18 residues. Trimming took off 0 bases at V and 7 bases at J, with 23 bases between the two ends. The DNA for the CDR3 is TGCGCCAGCAGCTTGGCACCCCCGGGGGCGGGGGCCCGGAATGAGCAGTTCTTC. Translating it yields CASSLAPPGAGARNEQFF.

The V gene is TRBV4-3, the J gene TRBJ2-1, with 8 nucleotides matching TRBD2. The CDR3 is 16 residues long. CDR1 is LGHNA, CDR2 YSLEER, per germline. The junction had 5 bases not matched to a gene; V was cut back by 0 bases and J by 4 bases. CDR3 loop: CASSQDGSGVYNEQFF. DNA for the CDR3: TGCGCCAGCAGCCAAGATGGTAGCGGGGTTTACAATGAGCAGTTCTTC.